What follows are 9 T cell receptor beta chains derived from one specimen sequenced in a study of T cell repertoires in cytomegalovirus infection. MiXCR, applied by TCRdb to the reads, yields one record per CDR3 protein. The sample contains fewer than 350,000 distinct CDR3 sequences, over 7.5% of which appear only once. Sequencing was performed on PBMCs. The receptors shown here come from a human donor in good health (CMV status not recorded). Some clones in this sample may be carry-over from other donors' samples.

This clonotype was counted many times. The chain combines TRBV5-1 with TRBJ2-3; tentative D call: TRBD2 (6 bases). This CDR3 has 17 residues. The germline V and J ends were trimmed by 4 bases and 4 bases, with 22 bases remaining between them. Germline CDR1 and CDR2: SGHRS and YFSETQ. The DNA of the CDR3 is TGCGCCAGCAGCACCGGGAGATCGTTTCCGGGGGCAGATACGCAGTATTTT. Its translation: CASSTGRSFPGADTQYF.

This clonotype was seen more than once but under ten times. The chain has TRBV4-3 and TRBJ1-2; no definite D call. CDR3 length: 14 amino acids. V lost 1 base, J lost 2 bases, and 8 bases lay in between. Germline V gives CDR1 LGHNA, CDR2 YSLEER. The CDR3 region has the DNA TGCGCCAGCAGCCAAGTCAAGGGAAACTATGGCTACACCTTC. This translates into CASSQVKGNYGYTF.

The CDR3 sequence: CSAVAVVQYF. DNA for the CDR3: TGCAGTGCGGTAGCTGTTGTGCAGTATTTT. The chain has TRBV20-1 and TRBJ2-3; D is unresolved. Trimming cost V 6 bases and J 11 bases, with 12 bases left between them. Looked up from germline, CDR1 is DFQATT and CDR2 is SNEGSKA (reference sequence). The length of the CDR3 is 10 residues.

This clonotype turned up a few times. J is TRBJ2-1 and V is TRBV4-1; D remains ambiguous. The CDR3 consists of 12 residues. Germline CDR1 and CDR2: MGHRA and YSYEKL. Trimming removed 5 bases from V and 8 bases from J, with 10 bases in between. The CDR3 reads CASSINSDEQFF. The CDR3 nucleotides are TGCGCCAGCAGCATTAACAGCGATGAGCAGTTCTTC.

The rearrangement joins TRBV12-3 or TRBV12-4 to TRBJ1-1; unclear D gene. This CDR3 region has 12 residues. V was cut by 6 bases and J by 2 bases, with 7 bases left in between. CDR3 coding DNA: TGTGCCAGCAGGGCAGGTAACACTGAAGCTTTCTTT. Translation gives CASRAGNTEAFF.

This clonotype was recorded many times. This chain uses TRBV6-5 with TRBJ1-5, with D hard to call. CDR3 length: 14 amino acids. Germline CDR1 MNHEY, CDR2 SVGAGI. V was trimmed by 1 base and J by 5 bases, leaving 9 bases between them. CDR3 nucleotide sequence: TGTGCCAGCAGTTACTTAGGACCTTATCAGCCCCAGCATTTT. This sequence encodes CASSYLGPYQPQHF.

V usage is TRBV20-1 and J usage is TRBJ1-5; perhaps TRBD1 as D (5 bases). This CDR3 comprises 12 residues. With 5 bases removed from V and 4 bases from J, the gap between germline ends came to 9 bases. Germline values: CDR1 DFQATT, CDR2 SNEGSKA (reference sequence). CDR3 nucleotides: TGCAGTGCTCAGACAGAGAATCAGCCCCAGCATTTT. It is translated as CSAQTENQPQHF.

The chain carries TRBV12-3 or TRBV12-4 and TRBJ2-3; TRBD1 is a possible D gene (6 bases). The CDR3 is 14 amino acids. V was shortened by 4 bases and J by 2 bases, with 10 bases between the two germline ends. The CDR3 nucleotides read TGTGCCAGCAGTTATGACAGGCTCACAGATACGCAGTATTTT. Amino acid sequence: CASSYDRLTDTQYF.

The chain recombines TRBV7-9 with TRBJ1-6, with D unresolved. CDR1 and CDR2 (germline): SEHNR, FQNEAQ (reference sequence). The V end was cut by 5 bases, the J end by 7 bases, with 15 bases between. The CDR3 length is 15 residues. The CDR3 nucleotides are TGTGCCAGCAGCGGGAACATGGATCGGAATTCACCCCTCCACTTT. Translated, it gives CASSGNMDRNSPLHF.